This T cell receptor beta chain was obtained from a study of cytomegalovirus exposure and HLA in healthy donors. In the case of this clone: The antigen remains undetermined.

CDR3 length: 15 amino acids. Losses at the gene ends were 6 bases for V and 0 bases for J; bases not matched to a gene: 8. Germline V lookup: CDR1 KGHSH, CDR2 LQKENI. Study-wide results and caveats: Later on, an analysis found that several of the most significant clusters appeared to be linked to common viral pathogens, which included parvovirus B19.

With 60 Vbeta and 13 Jbeta primers, the PCR was carried out. TCRdb's table, derived via immunoSEQ multiplex PCR, lists solely in-frame clones and lacks some. The sample records 95,000 to 100,000 clones, roughly 80% being singletons. The rearrangement uses TRBV18 and TRBJ2-7, with 7 bases matching TRBD1. The TCR comes from a middle-aged man in good health and CMV-seronegative. The specimen sequenced was PBMCs. For the CDR3, the DNA is TGTGCCAGCTCCCGGGACAGCCCGAGCTCCTACGAGCAGTACGTC. Protein sequence: CASSRDSPSSYEQYV.